What follows are 18 T cell receptor beta chains derived from one specimen sequenced in a study of memory CD4+ T cells and cytomegalovirus serostatus. Single viable CD3+CD4+CD8-CD45RO+ cells were sorted as the memory CD4+ T cells. Assay used: immunoSEQ multiplex PCR; TCRdb lists only in-frame clones, some missing. The table has about 40,000 clones, 79% seen once. The sample comprised memory CD4+ T cells from blood. The source is an adult in good health and CMV-seronegative.

By proportion, this clone is medium-sized. This CDR3 is also generated by other DNA sequences in the sample. The rearrangement joins TRBV2 to TRBJ1-1, with TRBD1 matching over 10 bases. The CDR3 has 13 residues. Trimming at V came to 6 bases and at J to 4 bases, leaving 2 bases not matched to a gene. CDR1 SNHLY and CDR2 FYNNEI come from the germline V gene. This chain's CDR3 is CASSGDRGTEAFF. The CDR3 DNA reads TGTGCCAGCAGCGGGGACAGGGGCACTGAAGCTTTCTTT.

This clone was counted between two and nine times. V usage is TRBV6-6 and J usage is TRBJ1-4; D uncertain. Germline CDR1 and CDR2: MNHNY and SVGAGI (reference sequence). The CDR3 extends over 14 amino acids. The germline V and J ends were trimmed by 5 bases and 4 bases, with 11 bases remaining between them. This CDR3 is CASSPPGNNEKLFF. For the CDR3, the DNA is TGTGCCAGCAGTCCGCCGGGGAATAATGAAAAACTGTTTTTT.

This chain links TRBV30 with TRBJ1-6; D is possibly TRBD1 (5 bases). The CDR3 covers 13 residues. Germline V gene data show CDR1 as GTSNPN and CDR2 as SVGIG (reference sequence). CDR3 residues: CALQGQTNSPLHF. Written as DNA, the CDR3 is TGTGCGTTGCAGGGCCAGACTAATTCACCCCTCCACTTT. Based on the CDR3 plus reference TRBV30 and TRBJ1-6, the full variable domain is SQTIHQWPATLVQPVGSPLSLECTVEGTSNPNLYWYRQAAGRGLQLLFYSVGIGQISSEVPQNLSASRPQDRQFILSSKKLLLSDSGFYLCALQGQTNSPLHFGNGTRLTVT.

The chain combines TRBV5-6 with TRBJ2-7; 11 bases match TRBD2. The CDR3 is made up of 18 amino acids. V trimming: 2 bases; J trimming: 0 bases; junction bases outside the gene matches: 10. Germline V gene sequence: CDR1 SGHDT, CDR2 YYEEEE. DNA of the CDR3: TGTGCCAGCAGCTTTCTAGCGGGGGGTCCCATAAGCTCCTACGAGCAGTACTTC. This codes for CASSFLAGGPISSYEQYF.

This clone showed up just once. This chain uses TRBV7-2 with TRBJ2-1; D unclear. Germline lookup yields CDR1 SGHTA and CDR2 FQGNSA. The CDR3 is made up of 12 amino acids. V lost 1 base to trimming and J lost 6 bases, with 4 bases between them. For the CDR3, the DNA is TGTGCCAGCAGCTTAGTGGGCAATGAGCAGTTCTTC. Translating gives CASSLVGNEQFF.

This clone was counted between two and nine times. CDR3 sequence reads: CAWDLGGSAEAFF. The CDR3 DNA reads as TGTGCCTGGGACCTCGGTGGGTCGGCTGAAGCTTTCTTT. The rearrangement uses TRBV30 and TRBJ1-1; D unresolved. CDR3 length: 13 residues. The ends were cut back, 5 bases at V and 6 bases at J, with 16 bases in the middle. CDR1 and CDR2 from the germline V gene are GTSNPN and SVGIG (reference sequence).

The chain joins TRBV4-1 to TRBJ1-4; D is unresolved. The CDR3 is 12 amino acids. Germline CDR1 and CDR2: MGHRA and YSYEKL. Trimming left V 2 bases short and J 5 bases short, with 3 bases between. The CDR3 is CASSQSNEKLFF. Written as DNA, the CDR3 is TGCGCCAGCAGCCAATCGAATGAAAAACTGTTTTTT.

The V gene is TRBV5-1, the J gene TRBJ2-7; D is undetermined. CDR3 length: 13 residues. The germline V and J ends were trimmed by 4 bases and 2 bases, with 10 bases remaining between them. CDR1 is SGHRS, CDR2 YFSETQ, per germline. The CDR3 here is CASSPSGTYEQYF. The CDR3 nucleotides read TGCGCCAGCAGCCCGAGTGGGACCTACGAGCAGTACTTC.

This chain uses TRBV4-3 with TRBJ1-1; possible D gene TRBD1, 5 bases. The V gene's germline CDR1 is LGHNA and CDR2 YSLEER. The CDR3 runs to 13 residues. The V end lost 4 bases, the J end lost 4 bases, and 10 bases lay between the germline ends. CDR3 bases: TGCGCCAGCAGCCGAGGGGTACGCACTGAAGCTTTCTTT. Translation: CASSRGVRTEAFF.

The V call is TRBV19, the J call TRBJ2-2; no clear D. The CDR3 runs to 14 residues. The germline V gene has CDR1 LNHDA and CDR2 SQIVND (reference sequence). With 3 bases removed from V and 6 bases from J, the gap between germline ends came to 11 bases. The CDR3 loop is CASSMISRAGELFF. The CDR3 coding sequence is TGTGCCAGTAGTATGATTAGTCGGGCCGGGGAGCTGTTTTTT.

This chain uses TRBV7-2 with TRBJ2-2; D is possibly TRBD2 (7 bases). There are 17 residues in the CDR3. V was pared by 5 bases and J by 9 bases, with 25 bases between. Germline values: CDR1 SGHTA, CDR2 FQGNSA. CDR3 nucleotides: TGTGCCAGCAGCCGTCGAGCTAGCGTGGGGGGGCACCGGGAGCTGTTTTTT. It codes for CASSRRASVGGHRELFF.

This chain joins TRBV6-1 and TRBJ1-6; D might be TRBD1 (5 bases). CDR3 size: 16 residues. V lost 4 bases, J lost 5 bases, and 15 bases lay in between. Germline CDR1 reads MNHNS; CDR2 reads SASEGT. CDR3 region: CASSGRGRGHNSPLHF. CDR3 in DNA: TGTGCCAGCAGTGGCCGGGGTCGGGGACATAATTCACCCCTCCACTTT.

The chain has TRBV10-1 and TRBJ1-1; no clear D gene. V was trimmed by 10 bases and J by 1 base, leaving 22 bases between them. The CDR3 runs 16 residues. Germline V gene lookup returns CDR1 WNHNN and CDR2 SYGVQD (reference sequence). CDR3 in amino acids: CANPRHVRNRNTEAFF. In nucleotides, the CDR3 is TGCGCCAACCCGAGACACGTTAGGAATAGGAACACTGAAGCTTTCTTT.

This clone was detected only once. J is TRBJ1-6 and V is TRBV30, with D possibly matching TRBD1 (6 bases). Germline lookup yields CDR1 GTSNPN and CDR2 SVGIG (reference sequence). The CDR3 has 13 amino acids. V lost 4 bases, J lost 9 bases, and 13 bases lay in between. This chain's CDR3 is CAWNTGKGSPLHF. CDR3 nucleotides: TGTGCCTGGAACACAGGGAAAGGTTCACCCCTCCACTTT.

This rearrangement joins TRBV11-2 to TRBJ1-6, with 7 bases aligning to TRBD1. The ends lost 2 bases at V and 8 bases at J; junction bases unmatched: 6. The CDR3 contains 15 residues. Germline V CDR1 and CDR2: SGHAT, FQNNGV. CDR3 protein: CASSLMGTEHSPLHF. The CDR3 nucleotides read TGTGCCAGCAGCTTAATGGGGACAGAGCATTCACCCCTCCACTTT.

The V call is TRBV30, the J call TRBJ1-5, with a weak D call TRBD1 (5 bases). The length of the CDR3 is 16 residues. Per the germline V gene, CDR1 is GTSNPN and CDR2 is SVGIG (reference sequence). The V and J ends lost 0 bases and 1 base respectively, with 13 bases between them. In nucleotides, the CDR3 is TGTGCCTGGAGTGTATCTTTAGGGGAGAGCAATCAGCCCCAGCATTTT. Translated: CAWSVSLGESNQPQHF.

This clone was picked up a small number of times. The sample has other DNA sequences that encode this CDR3 too. J is TRBJ1-3 and V is TRBV5-1; D is perhaps TRBD1 (5 bases). V lost 4 bases and J 3 bases, leaving 11 bases between the germline ends. This CDR3 has 14 residues. Germline V lookup: CDR1 SGHRS, CDR2 YFSETQ. The DNA of the CDR3 is TGCGCCAGCAGCCCCACAGGATTTGGAAACACCATATATTTT. It specifies CASSPTGFGNTIYF.

This clone has just a few counts. V gene TRBV6-5 combines with J gene TRBJ1-1; no clear D. V shed 4 bases and J shed 1 base, with 7 bases lying between them. The CDR3 is 13 amino acids. Germline assignment: CDR1 MNHEY and CDR2 SVGAGI. CDR3 loop: CASSLAGNTEAFF. CDR3 in DNA: TGTGCCAGCAGTTTGGCAGGGAACACTGAAGCTTTCTTT.